This TCR beta chain is from a study of blood T cells in healthy people across ages. This clonotype was counted between two and nine times. CDR3 size: 14 residues. Germline trimming cut 7 bases from V and 10 bases from J; bases unmatched to any gene: 11. The germline V gene has CDR1 MNHEY and CDR2 SMNVEV (reference sequence). The donors, aged roughly 6 to 100, were healthy Caucasians from Russia. Together with a sample-barcoded 5' primer, a J-beta primer mix was included in a second PCR lasting about 6 to 11 cycles. Every single cDNA molecule received a tag from a template-switch adaptor with 12 random nucleotides. TCRdb redid the calling of the 5' RACE reads with MiXCR, one entry per CDR3 protein. Of hundreds of thousands of distinct CDR3 sequences listed, approximately 29% were seen once; the top ten hold over 15%.

Sequenced input: blood. The rearrangement uses TRBV27 and TRBJ2-1; 9 bases are shared with TRBD1. This sequence was found in a woman older than 75 in good health. CDR3 protein: CASTPGQGIYEQFF. The CDR3 DNA reads as TGTGCCAGCACTCCCGGACAGGGGATCTACGAGCAGTTCTTC.